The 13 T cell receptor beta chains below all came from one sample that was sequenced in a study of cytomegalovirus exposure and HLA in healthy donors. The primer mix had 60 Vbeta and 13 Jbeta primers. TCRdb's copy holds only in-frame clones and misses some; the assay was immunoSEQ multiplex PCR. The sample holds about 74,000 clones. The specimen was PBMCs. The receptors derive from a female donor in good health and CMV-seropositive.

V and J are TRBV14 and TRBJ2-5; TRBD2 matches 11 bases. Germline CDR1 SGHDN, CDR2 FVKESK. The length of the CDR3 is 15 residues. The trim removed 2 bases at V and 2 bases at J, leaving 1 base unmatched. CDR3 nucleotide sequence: TGTGCCAGCAGCCAACGACTAGCGGGGCAAGAGACCCAGTACTTC. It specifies CASSQRLAGQETQYF.

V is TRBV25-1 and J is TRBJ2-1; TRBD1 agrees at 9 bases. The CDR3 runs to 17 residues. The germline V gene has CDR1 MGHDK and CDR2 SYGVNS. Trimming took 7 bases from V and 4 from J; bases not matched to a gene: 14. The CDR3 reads CASTGTGRELGYNEQFF. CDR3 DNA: TGTGCCAGCACCGGGACAGGGAGGGAACTTGGATACAATGAGCAGTTCTTC.

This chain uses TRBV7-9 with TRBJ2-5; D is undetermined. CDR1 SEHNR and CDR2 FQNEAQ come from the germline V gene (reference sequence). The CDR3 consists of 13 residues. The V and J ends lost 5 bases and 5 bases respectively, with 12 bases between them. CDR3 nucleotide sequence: TGTGCCAGCAGCCCACCGGCCGGGGAGACCCAGTACTTC. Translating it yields CASSPPAGETQYF. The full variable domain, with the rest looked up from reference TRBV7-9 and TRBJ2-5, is DTGVSQNPRHKITKRGQNVTFRCDPISEHNRLYWYRQTLGQGPEFLTYFQNEAQLEKSRLLSDRFSAERPKGSFSTLEIQRTEQGDSAMYLCASSPPAGETQYFGPGTRLLVL.

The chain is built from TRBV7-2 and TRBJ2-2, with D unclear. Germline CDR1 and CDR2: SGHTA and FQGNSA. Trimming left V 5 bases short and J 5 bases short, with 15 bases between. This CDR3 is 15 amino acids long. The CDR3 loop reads CASSPAAFATGELFF. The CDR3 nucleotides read TGTGCCAGCAGCCCCGCGGCTTTCGCTACCGGGGAGCTGTTTTTT.

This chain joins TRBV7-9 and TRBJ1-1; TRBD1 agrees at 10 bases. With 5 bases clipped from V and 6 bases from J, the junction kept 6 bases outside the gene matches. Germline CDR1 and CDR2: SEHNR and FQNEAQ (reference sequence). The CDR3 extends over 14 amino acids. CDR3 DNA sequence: TGTGCCAGCAGCATCGGACAGGGGGGTTCTGAAGCTTTCTTT. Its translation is CASSIGQGGSEAFF.

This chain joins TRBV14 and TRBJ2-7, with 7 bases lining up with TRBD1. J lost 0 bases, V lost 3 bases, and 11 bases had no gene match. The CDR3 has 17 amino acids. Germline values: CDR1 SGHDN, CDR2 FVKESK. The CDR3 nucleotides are TGTGCCAGCAGCCACTCTTTTACGACAGGGAGCTCCTACGAGCAGTACTTC. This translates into CASSHSFTTGSSYEQYF.

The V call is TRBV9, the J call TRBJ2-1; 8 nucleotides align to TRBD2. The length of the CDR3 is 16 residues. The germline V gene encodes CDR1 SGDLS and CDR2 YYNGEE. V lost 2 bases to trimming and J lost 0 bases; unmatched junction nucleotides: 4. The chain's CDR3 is CASSVSGASSYNEQFF. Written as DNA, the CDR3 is TGTGCCAGCAGCGTTAGCGGGGCCAGCTCCTACAATGAGCAGTTCTTC.

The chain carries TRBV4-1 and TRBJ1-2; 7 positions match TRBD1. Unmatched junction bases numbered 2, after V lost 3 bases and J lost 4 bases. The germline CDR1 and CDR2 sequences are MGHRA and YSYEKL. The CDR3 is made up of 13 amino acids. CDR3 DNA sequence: TGCGCCAGCAGCCAGGGACAGCCCTATGGCTACACCTTC. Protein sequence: CASSQGQPYGYTF.

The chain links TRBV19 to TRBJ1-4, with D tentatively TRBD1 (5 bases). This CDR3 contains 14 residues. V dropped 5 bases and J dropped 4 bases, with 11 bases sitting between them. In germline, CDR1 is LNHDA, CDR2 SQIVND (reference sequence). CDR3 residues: CASSEGVRNEKLFF. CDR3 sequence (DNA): TGTGCCAGTAGTGAAGGGGTCCGTAATGAAAAACTGTTTTTT.

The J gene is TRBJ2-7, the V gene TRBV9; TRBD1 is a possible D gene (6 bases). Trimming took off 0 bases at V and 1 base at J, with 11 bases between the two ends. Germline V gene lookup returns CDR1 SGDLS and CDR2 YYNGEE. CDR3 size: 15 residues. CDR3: CASSVGDTLSYEQYF. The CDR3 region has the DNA TGTGCCAGCAGCGTAGGGGACACTTTGTCCTACGAGCAGTACTTC.

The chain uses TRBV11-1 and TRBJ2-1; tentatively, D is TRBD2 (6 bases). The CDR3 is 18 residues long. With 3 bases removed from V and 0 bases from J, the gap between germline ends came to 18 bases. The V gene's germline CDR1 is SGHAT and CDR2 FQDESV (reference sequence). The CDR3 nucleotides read TGTGCCAGCAGCTTCCGGGCCTTGCGGGGTGGCTCCTACAATGAGCAGTTCTTC. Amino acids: CASSFRALRGGSYNEQFF.

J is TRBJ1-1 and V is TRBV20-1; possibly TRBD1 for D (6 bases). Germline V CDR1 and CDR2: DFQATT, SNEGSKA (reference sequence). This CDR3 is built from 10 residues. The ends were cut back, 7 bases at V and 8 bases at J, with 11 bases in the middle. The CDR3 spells CSVIDREAFF. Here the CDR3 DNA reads TGCAGTGTCATTGACAGGGAAGCTTTCTTT.

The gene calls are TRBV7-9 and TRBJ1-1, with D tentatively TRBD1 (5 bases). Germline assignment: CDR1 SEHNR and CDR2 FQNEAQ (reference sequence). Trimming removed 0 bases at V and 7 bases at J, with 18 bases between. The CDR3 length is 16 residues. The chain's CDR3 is CASSLAIGQGRNEAFF. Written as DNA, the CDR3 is TGTGCCAGCAGCTTAGCGATCGGGCAGGGTAGGAATGAAGCTTTCTTT.